Listed below are T cell receptor beta chains from one sample, sequenced in a study of Ad26.COV2.S vaccination and SARS-CoV-2 variants. Only in-frame clones appear in the TCRdb table, and some are missing; sequencing was by immunoSEQ multiplex PCR. The top ten clones hold approximately 4.5% of a sample with fewer than 500,000 clones, 90% of them seen once. Sample: peripheral blood, taken in a trial of Ad26.COV2.S vaccine versus placebo. The receptors derive from a person between 18 and 60 years old who received the Ad26.COV2.S COVID-19 vaccine or a placebo. CDR3s include the opening cysteine and the closing phenylalanine or tryptophan. Each record gives: J gene, V gene, D gene, CDR3 protein. D genes are given only for firm matches.

j_gene: TRBJ2-7; v_gene: TRBV5-1; d_gene: .; CDR3aa: CASSLGAGYYEQYF
j_gene: TRBJ2-5; v_gene: TRBV18; d_gene: .; CDR3aa: CASSLAQETQYF
j_gene: TRBJ2-2; v_gene: TRBV5-6; d_gene: TRBD1; CDR3aa: CASSGQTGVDTGELFF
j_gene: TRBJ2-2; v_gene: TRBV3-1/TRBV3-2; d_gene: .; CDR3aa: CASSHLTTGAGELFF
j_gene: TRBJ2-5; v_gene: TRBV5-8; d_gene: .; CDR3aa: CASRAGWFETQYF
j_gene: TRBJ2-3; v_gene: TRBV18; d_gene: .; CDR3aa: CASSSLTGQTDTQYF
j_gene: TRBJ2-7; v_gene: TRBV6-1; d_gene: .; CDR3aa: CASSEAATVDLGQYF
j_gene: TRBJ2-7; v_gene: TRBV3-1/TRBV3-2; d_gene: TRBD2; CDR3aa: CASSRTSFSYEQYF
j_gene: TRBJ2-7; v_gene: TRBV5-1; d_gene: TRBD2; CDR3aa: CASSLVGSGNEQYF
j_gene: TRBJ2-7; v_gene: TRBV27; d_gene: TRBD1; CDR3aa: CASSPSTGTGDYEQYF
j_gene: TRBJ2-1; v_gene: TRBV7-9; d_gene: .; CDR3aa: CASSPWDSYNEQFF
j_gene: TRBJ2-1; v_gene: TRBV5-1; d_gene: .; CDR3aa: CASSPYPGYNEQFF
j_gene: TRBJ1-2; v_gene: TRBV7-6; d_gene: .; CDR3aa: CASSRREDSPDNWNGYTF
j_gene: TRBJ1-2; v_gene: TRBV2; d_gene: .; CDR3aa: CASSEAITGWYTF
j_gene: TRBJ2-3; v_gene: TRBV4-2; d_gene: TRBD2; CDR3aa: CASSQFHGRNTDTQYF
j_gene: TRBJ2-7; v_gene: TRBV30; d_gene: TRBD2; CDR3aa: CAWRAGGYSYEQYF
j_gene: TRBJ2-5; v_gene: TRBV28; d_gene: TRBD1; CDR3aa: CASSFSPDRGETQYF
j_gene: TRBJ2-7; v_gene: TRBV15; d_gene: TRBD2; CDR3aa: CATSREAGGPYEQYF
j_gene: TRBJ2-5; v_gene: TRBV28; d_gene: .; CDR3aa: CASSFRGQVQETQYF
j_gene: TRBJ1-6; v_gene: TRBV5-4; d_gene: .; CDR3aa: CASSLAGTALHF
j_gene: TRBJ2-7; v_gene: TRBV24-1; d_gene: .; CDR3aa: CATSDYYEQYF
j_gene: TRBJ2-7; v_gene: TRBV3-1/TRBV3-2; d_gene: TRBD1; CDR3aa: CASSRQGGDFGEQYF
j_gene: TRBJ2-3; v_gene: TRBV19; d_gene: TRBD2; CDR3aa: CASSTTGTSGKAQYF
j_gene: TRBJ2-7; v_gene: TRBV4-1; d_gene: .; CDR3aa: CASSQDRLQGGSYEQYF
j_gene: TRBJ2-3; v_gene: TRBV28; d_gene: .; CDR3aa: CASSTGGDSTDTQYF
j_gene: TRBJ2-5; v_gene: TRBV9; d_gene: .; CDR3aa: CASSVWVSRAETQYF
j_gene: TRBJ2-5; v_gene: TRBV28; d_gene: TRBD1; CDR3aa: CASSPLRQGPQETQYF
j_gene: TRBJ2-5; v_gene: TRBV29-1; d_gene: TRBD2; CDR3aa: CSVREGGETQYF
j_gene: TRBJ2-2; v_gene: TRBV7-3; d_gene: .; CDR3aa: CASSLAGSTAGELFF
j_gene: TRBJ2-7; v_gene: TRBV29-1; d_gene: .; CDR3aa: CSVEVDGRTYEQYF
j_gene: TRBJ2-5; v_gene: TRBV5-4; d_gene: .; CDR3aa: CASSLGTVETQYF
j_gene: TRBJ2-6; v_gene: TRBV7-8; d_gene: .; CDR3aa: CASSLGGANVLTF
j_gene: TRBJ1-5; v_gene: TRBV27; d_gene: .; CDR3aa: CASKPSGGFEPQHF
j_gene: TRBJ2-7; v_gene: TRBV27; d_gene: TRBD2; CDR3aa: CASSPPPPLAGAYEQYF
j_gene: TRBJ1-4; v_gene: TRBV5-1; d_gene: .; CDR3aa: CASSGSGGEKLFF
j_gene: TRBJ2-5; v_gene: TRBV7-6; d_gene: TRBD1; CDR3aa: CASSLGTGGLETQYF
j_gene: TRBJ2-2; v_gene: TRBV28; d_gene: TRBD2; CDR3aa: CASSLTASGNTGELFF
j_gene: TRBJ2-7; v_gene: TRBV28; d_gene: TRBD1; CDR3aa: CASSSTGVAYEQYF
j_gene: TRBJ1-1; v_gene: TRBV29-1; d_gene: .; CDR3aa: CSVSALGAFF
j_gene: TRBJ2-3; v_gene: TRBV12-1; d_gene: .; CDR3aa: CAILYADTQYF
j_gene: TRBJ2-7; v_gene: TRBV6-1; d_gene: TRBD2; CDR3aa: CASSVGTSAMSSYEQYF
j_gene: TRBJ2-5; v_gene: TRBV30; d_gene: .; CDR3aa: CAWSQGSRIMETQYF
j_gene: TRBJ1-5; v_gene: TRBV27; d_gene: .; CDR3aa: CASSLLGGQDQPQHF